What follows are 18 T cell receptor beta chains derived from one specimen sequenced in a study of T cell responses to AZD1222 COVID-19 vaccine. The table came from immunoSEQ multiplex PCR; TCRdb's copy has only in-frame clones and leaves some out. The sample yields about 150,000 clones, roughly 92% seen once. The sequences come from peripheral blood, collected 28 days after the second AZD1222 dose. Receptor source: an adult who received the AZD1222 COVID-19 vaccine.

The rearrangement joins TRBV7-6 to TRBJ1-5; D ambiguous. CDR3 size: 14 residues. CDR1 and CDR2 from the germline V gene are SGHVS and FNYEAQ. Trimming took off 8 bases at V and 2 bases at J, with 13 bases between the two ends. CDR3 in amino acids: CASSGDVGNQPQHF. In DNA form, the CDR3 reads TGTGCCAGCTCCGGGGATGTCGGCAATCAGCCCCAGCATTTT.

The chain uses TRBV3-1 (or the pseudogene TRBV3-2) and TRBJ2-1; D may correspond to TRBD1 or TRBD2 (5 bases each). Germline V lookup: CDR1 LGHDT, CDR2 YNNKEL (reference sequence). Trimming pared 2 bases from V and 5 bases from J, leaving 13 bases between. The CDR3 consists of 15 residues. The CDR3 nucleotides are TGTGCCAGCAGCCAATTGTGGGACCGCCACAATGAGCAGTTCTTC. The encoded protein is CASSQLWDRHNEQFF.

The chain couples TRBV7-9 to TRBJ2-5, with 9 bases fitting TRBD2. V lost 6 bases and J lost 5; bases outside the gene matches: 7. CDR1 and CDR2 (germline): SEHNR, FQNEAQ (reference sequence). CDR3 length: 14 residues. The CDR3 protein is CASSPGTSRETQYF. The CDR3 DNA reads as TGTGCCAGCAGTCCCGGGACTAGCCGGGAGACCCAGTACTTC. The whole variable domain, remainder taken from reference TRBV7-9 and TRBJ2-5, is DTGVSQNPRHKITKRGQNVTFRCDPISEHNRLYWYRQTLGQGPEFLTYFQNEAQLEKSRLLSDRFSAERPKGSFSTLEIQRTEQGDSAMYLCASSPGTSRETQYFGPGTRLLVL.

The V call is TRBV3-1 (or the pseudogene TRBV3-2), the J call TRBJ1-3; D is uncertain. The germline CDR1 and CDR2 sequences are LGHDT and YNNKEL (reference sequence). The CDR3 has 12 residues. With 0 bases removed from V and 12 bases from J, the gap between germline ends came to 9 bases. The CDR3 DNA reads TGTGCCAGCAGCCAAGAGAGGCGGGACATATATTTT. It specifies CASSQERRDIYF.

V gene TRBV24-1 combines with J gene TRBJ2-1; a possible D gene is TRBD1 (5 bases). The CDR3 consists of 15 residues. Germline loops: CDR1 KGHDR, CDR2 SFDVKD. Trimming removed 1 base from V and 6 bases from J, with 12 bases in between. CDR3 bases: TGTGCCACCAGTGATTTCAGGGTTCCTGCCAATGAGCAGTTCTTC. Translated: CATSDFRVPANEQFF.

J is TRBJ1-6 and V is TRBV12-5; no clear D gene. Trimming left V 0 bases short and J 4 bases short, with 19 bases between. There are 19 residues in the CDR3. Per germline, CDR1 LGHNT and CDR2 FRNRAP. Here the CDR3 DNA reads TGTGCTAGTGGTTTGGTTGAAATCTCCAGTCGAAGTTATAATTCACCCCTCCACTTT. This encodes CASGLVEISSRSYNSPLHF.

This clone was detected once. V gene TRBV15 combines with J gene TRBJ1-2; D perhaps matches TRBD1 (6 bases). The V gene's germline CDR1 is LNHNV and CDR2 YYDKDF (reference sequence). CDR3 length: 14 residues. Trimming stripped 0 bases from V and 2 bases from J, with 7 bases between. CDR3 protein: CATSRDQGNYGYTF. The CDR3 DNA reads TGTGCCACCAGCAGAGATCAGGGGAACTATGGCTACACCTTC. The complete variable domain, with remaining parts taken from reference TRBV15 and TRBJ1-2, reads DAMVIQNPRYQVTQFGKPVTLSCSQTLNHNVMYWYQQKSSQAPKLLFHYYDKDFNNEADTPDNFQSRRPNTSFCFLDIRSPGLGDTAMYLCATSRDQGNYGYTFGSGTRLTVV.

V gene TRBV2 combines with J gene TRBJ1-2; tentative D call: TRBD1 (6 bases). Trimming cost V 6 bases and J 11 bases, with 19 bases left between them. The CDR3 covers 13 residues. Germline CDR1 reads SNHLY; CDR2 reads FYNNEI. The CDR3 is CASSPSVGGLYTF. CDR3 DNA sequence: TGTGCCAGCAGCCCCAGCGTGGGGGGCCTTTACACCTTC.

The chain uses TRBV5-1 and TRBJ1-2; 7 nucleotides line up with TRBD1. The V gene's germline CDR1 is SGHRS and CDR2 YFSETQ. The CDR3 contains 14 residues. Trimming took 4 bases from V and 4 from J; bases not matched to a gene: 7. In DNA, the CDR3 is TGCGCCAGCAGCCCTCCGACAGGGAGCTATGGCTACACCTTC. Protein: CASSPPTGSYGYTF.

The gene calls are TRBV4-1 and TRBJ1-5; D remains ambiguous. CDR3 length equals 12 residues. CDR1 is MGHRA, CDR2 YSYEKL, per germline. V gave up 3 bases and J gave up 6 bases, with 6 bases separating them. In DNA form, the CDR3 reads TGCGCCAGCAGCCATCTCGGTCAGCCCCAGCATTTT. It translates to CASSHLGQPQHF.

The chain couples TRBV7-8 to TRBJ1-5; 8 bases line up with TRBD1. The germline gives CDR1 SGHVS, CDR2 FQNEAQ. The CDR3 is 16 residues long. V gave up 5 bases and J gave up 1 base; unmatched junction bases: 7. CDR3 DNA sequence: TGTGCCAGCAGCCCGCAGGGGGCTTGGAGCAATCAGCCCCAGCATTTT. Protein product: CASSPQGAWSNQPQHF.

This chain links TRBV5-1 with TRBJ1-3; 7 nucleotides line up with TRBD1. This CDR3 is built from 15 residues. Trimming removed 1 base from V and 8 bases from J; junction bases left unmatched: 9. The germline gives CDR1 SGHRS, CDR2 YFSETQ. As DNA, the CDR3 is TGCGCCAGCAGCTTGAGGGGGCTTCGGGGCGACACCATATATTTT. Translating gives CASSLRGLRGDTIYF. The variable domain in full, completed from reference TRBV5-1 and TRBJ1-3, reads KAGVTQTPRYLIKTRGQQVTLSCSPISGHRSVSWYQQTPGQGLQFLFEYFSETQRNKGNFPGRFSGRQFSNSRSEMNVSTLELGDSALYLCASSLRGLRGDTIYFGEGSWLTVV.

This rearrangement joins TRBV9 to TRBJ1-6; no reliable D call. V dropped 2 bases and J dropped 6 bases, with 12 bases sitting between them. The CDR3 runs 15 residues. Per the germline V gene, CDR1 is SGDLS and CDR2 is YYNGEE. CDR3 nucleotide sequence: TGTGCCAGCAGCGTTCCCCCGGACGGTAATTCACCCCTCCACTTT. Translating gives CASSVPPDGNSPLHF. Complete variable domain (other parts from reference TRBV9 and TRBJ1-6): DSGVTQTPKHLITATGQRVTLRCSPRSGDLSVYWYQQSLDQGLQFLIQYYNGEERAKGNILERFSAQQFPDLHSELNLSSLELGDSALYFCASSVPPDGNSPLHFGNGTRLTVT.

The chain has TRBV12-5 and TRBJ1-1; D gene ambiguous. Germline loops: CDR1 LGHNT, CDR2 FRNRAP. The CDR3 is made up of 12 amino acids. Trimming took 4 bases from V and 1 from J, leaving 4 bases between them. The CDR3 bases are TGTGCTAGTGGTTCCCGGAACACTGAAGCTTTCTTT. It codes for CASGSRNTEAFF.

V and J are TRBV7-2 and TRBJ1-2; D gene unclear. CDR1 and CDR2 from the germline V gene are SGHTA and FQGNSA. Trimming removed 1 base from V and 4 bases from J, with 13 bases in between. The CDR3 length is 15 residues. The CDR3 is CASSLESVDPYGYTF. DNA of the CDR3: TGTGCCAGCAGCTTAGAGTCAGTCGATCCCTATGGCTACACCTTC. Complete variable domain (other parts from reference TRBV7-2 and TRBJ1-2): GAGVSQSPSNKVTEKGKDVELRCDPISGHTALYWYRQSLGQGLEFLIYFQGNSAPDKSGLPSDRFSAERTGGSVSTLTIQRTQQEDSAVYLCASSLESVDPYGYTFGSGTRLTVV.

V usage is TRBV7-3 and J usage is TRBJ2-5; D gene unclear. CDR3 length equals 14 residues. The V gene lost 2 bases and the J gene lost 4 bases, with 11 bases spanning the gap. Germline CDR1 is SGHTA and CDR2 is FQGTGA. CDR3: CASSLGARSETQYF. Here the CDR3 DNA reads TGTGCCAGCAGCTTAGGCGCCCGCTCAGAGACCCAGTACTTC. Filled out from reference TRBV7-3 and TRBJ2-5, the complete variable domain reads GAGVSQTPSNKVTEKGKYVELRCDPISGHTALYWYRQSLGQGPEFLIYFQGTGAADDSGLPNDRFFAVRPEGSVSTLKIQRTERGDSAVYLCASSLGARSETQYFGPGTRLLVL.

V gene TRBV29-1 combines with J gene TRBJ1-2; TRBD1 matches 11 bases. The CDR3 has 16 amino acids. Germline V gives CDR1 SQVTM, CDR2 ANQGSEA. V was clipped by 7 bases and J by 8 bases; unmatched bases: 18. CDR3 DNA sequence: TGCAGCGACCGTTTACCCGGGACAGGGGGGGATTGGGGCTACACCTTC. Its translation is CSDRLPGTGGDWGYTF.

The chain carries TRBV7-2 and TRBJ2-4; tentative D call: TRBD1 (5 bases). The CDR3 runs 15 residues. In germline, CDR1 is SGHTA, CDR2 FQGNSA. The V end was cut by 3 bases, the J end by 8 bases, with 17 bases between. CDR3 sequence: CASSFLGWGSDIQYF. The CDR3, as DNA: TGTGCCAGCAGCTTCCTTGGGTGGGGCAGCGACATTCAGTACTTC.